The clone carrying this T cell receptor (beta chain) was picked up one time. What it binds is not known. This specimen comes from a study of shared clonotypes between healthy human individuals. Study-wide results and caveats: A handful of donors showed sharing of around 5% of naive CD4 clonotypes.

This CDR3 contains 15 residues. Germline V gene sequence: CDR1 MGHRA, CDR2 YSYEKL. With 3 bases removed from V and 1 base from J, the gap between germline ends came to 7 bases. Produced via immunoSEQ multiplex PCR; TCRdb's table is partial and in-frame only. The repertoire consists of roughly 650,000 clones, with more than 95% occurring once and the leading ten covering roughly 0.05%. The rearrangement links TRBV4-1 to TRBJ2-6; D call uncertain. This clonotype was obtained from a woman aged 25 to 39 in good health. The sample was naive CD4+ T cells sorted from blood. This sample's subset: CD45RA+ positively selected. The CDR3 is CASSHPLSGANVLTF. The CDR3 DNA follows: TGCGCCAGCAGCCACCCCTTATCTGGGGCCAACGTCCTGACTTTC.